These 15 T cell receptor beta chains came from one sample sequenced in a study of cytomegalovirus exposure and HLA in healthy donors. The PCR had 60 Vbeta and 13 Jbeta primers. Some clones are missing from TCRdb's copy, which holds only in-frame ones; the method was immunoSEQ multiplex PCR. The table shows about 180,000 clones, with 75% to 85% occurring only once. The sample was PBMCs. Source of these receptors: a girl aged 2 to 10 in good health and CMV-seropositive.

The chain combines TRBV6-5 with TRBJ1-1; perhaps TRBD1 as D (6 bases). Trimming cost V 5 bases and J 4 bases, with 14 bases left between them. Per germline, CDR1 MNHEY and CDR2 SVGAGI. The CDR3 is 14 residues long. CDR3 coding DNA: TGTGCCAGCAGTAGGGGGGGTCGGGTCACTGAAGCTTTCTTT. It encodes CASSRGGRVTEAFF.

The chain uses TRBV28 and TRBJ2-7, with D possibly matching TRBD1 (5 bases). Per germline, CDR1 MDHEN and CDR2 SYDVKM. Deletions cut 1 base from V and 6 bases from J, with 13 bases between. This CDR3 is built from 14 residues. As DNA, the CDR3 is TGTGCCAGCAGTTTATACCCAGGGTCCGGCGAGCAGTACTTC. It specifies CASSLYPGSGEQYF.

The V and J genes are TRBV13 and TRBJ2-3; D gene ambiguous. The V end lost 2 bases, the J end lost 5 bases, and 8 bases lay between the germline ends. The CDR3 runs 13 residues. CDR1 and CDR2 (germline): PRHDT, FYEKMQ (reference sequence). DNA for the CDR3: TGTGCCAGCAGCTTATCTCCCGGAGATACGCAGTATTTT. Amino acids: CASSLSPGDTQYF.

V gene TRBV21-1 combines with J gene TRBJ1-4; the table's D call TRBD1 went unverified against the DNA. TRBV21-1 is marked as a pseudogene. The CDR3 loop spans 17 amino acids. The DNA of the CDR3 is TGTGCCACCCTACCGTTACAGGACCCTCAGGCCAATGAAAAACTGTTTTTT. This gives the protein CATLPLQDPQANEKLFF.

The chain carries TRBV10-1 and TRBJ1-1; 8 bases fit TRBD1. The germline V gene encodes CDR1 WNHNN and CDR2 SYGVQD (reference sequence). With 0 bases clipped from V and 9 bases from J, the junction kept 9 bases outside the gene matches. This CDR3 has 15 amino acids. The CDR3 sequence: CASSESPTGASKAFF. CDR3 nucleotide sequence: TGCGCCAGCAGTGAGTCGCCGACAGGGGCATCGAAAGCTTTCTTT.

As DNA, the CDR3 is TGTGCCAGCAGCGTAGGACAGGGGGCCTATGGCTACACCTTC. It codes for CASSVGQGAYGYTF. This chain links TRBV9 with TRBJ1-2; 10 bases line up with TRBD1. The V gene's germline CDR1 is SGDLS and CDR2 YYNGEE. The V and J ends lost 0 bases and 4 bases, in that order; junction bases with no gene match: 0. This CDR3 region has 14 residues.

In its sample, this clone was seen once. J is TRBJ1-2 and V is TRBV25-1; TRBD1 is a possible D gene (6 bases). The CDR3 covers 14 residues. The V gene's germline CDR1 is MGHDK and CDR2 SYGVNS. The V end lost 3 bases, the J end lost 5 bases, and 13 bases lay between the germline ends. The CDR3 nucleotides are TGTGCCAGCAGTGACACTTTAACAGGGTATGGCTACACCTTC. Translation gives CASSDTLTGYGYTF.

This clone was picked up one time. This chain links TRBV6-5 with TRBJ2-7, with 7 bases identical to TRBD2. The CDR3 is made up of 13 amino acids. CDR1 and CDR2 (germline): MNHEY, SVGAGI. After removal of 8 bases from V and 2 bases from J, the junction contained 6 bases not matched to a gene. CDR3 sequence: CASGRLAPYEQYF. DNA for the CDR3: TGTGCCAGCGGTAGACTAGCTCCCTACGAGCAGTACTTC.

This clone appeared a single time. The V gene is TRBV11-2, the J gene TRBJ2-3; a weak D match, TRBD2 (6 bases). Germline V gene lookup returns CDR1 SGHAT and CDR2 FQNNGV. Trimming removed 5 bases at V and 5 bases at J, with 14 bases between. This CDR3 comprises 14 residues. The CDR3 here is CASSPPPAGDTQYF. The CDR3, as DNA: TGTGCCAGCAGCCCCCCCCCAGCGGGAGATACGCAGTATTTT.

About this clone itself: Other nucleotide sequences from this sample produce the same CDR3. This chain connects TRBV5-1 to TRBJ1-1; D not certain. Germline CDR1 SGHRS, CDR2 YFSETQ. The CDR3 consists of 13 residues. V shed 0 bases and J shed 4 bases, with 7 bases lying between them. CDR3 sequence reads: CASSLGGSTEAFF. In nucleotides, the CDR3 is TGCGCCAGCAGCTTGGGAGGGAGCACTGAAGCTTTCTTT.

This clone was seen only a few times. The V gene is TRBV27, the J gene TRBJ1-5; 7 bases are shared with TRBD1. CDR1 and CDR2 (germline): MNHEY, SMNVEV (reference sequence). V lost 4 bases and J lost 5; bases outside the gene matches: 11. The length of the CDR3 is 16 residues. The CDR3 region is CASSYQGQPMDQPQHF. Here the CDR3 DNA reads TGTGCCAGCAGTTATCAGGGACAGCCGATGGATCAGCCCCAGCATTTT.

This clone was found once. The chain employs TRBV11-2 and TRBJ1-5, with unresolved D. The germline CDR1 and CDR2 sequences are SGHAT and FQNNGV. The CDR3 covers 15 residues. Trimming stripped 0 bases from V and 6 bases from J, with 12 bases between. CDR3: CASSLDSGGIQPQHF. CDR3 nucleotide sequence: TGTGCCAGCAGCTTAGATTCGGGAGGAATTCAGCCCCAGCATTTT. Full variable domain (remainder filled in from reference TRBV11-2 and TRBJ1-5): EAGVAQSPRYKIIEKRQSVAFWCNPISGHATLYWYQQILGQGPKLLIQFQNNGVVDDSQLPKDRFSAERLKGVDSTLKIQPAKLEDSAVYLCASSLDSGGIQPQHFGDGTRLSIL.

The chain combines TRBV29-1 with TRBJ1-2; D ambiguous. Germline values: CDR1 SQVTM, CDR2 ANQGSEA. Trimming removed 3 bases from V and 6 bases from J, with 8 bases in between. The CDR3 extends over 11 amino acids. The CDR3 DNA follows: TGCAGCGTTGAGCGGGGAGATGGCTACACCTTC. Encoded protein: CSVERGDGYTF.

V and J are TRBV5-4 and TRBJ2-6, with D hard to call. The germline gives CDR1 SGHNT, CDR2 YYREEE (reference sequence). This CDR3 comprises 14 residues. Trimming shortened V by 4 bases and J by 0 bases, and 5 bases separated the two germline ends. The DNA of the CDR3 is TGTGCCAGCAGCCCAGACTCTGGGGCCAACGTCCTGACTTTC. It is translated as CASSPDSGANVLTF.

The chain is built from TRBV5-1 and TRBJ2-2, with 8 bases fitting TRBD1. The CDR3 sequence is 16 residues long. Per the germline V gene, CDR1 is SGHRS and CDR2 is YFSETQ. V gave up 4 bases and J gave up 6 bases; unmatched junction bases: 11. CDR3 nucleotide sequence: TGCGCCAGCAGCCACCGGACAGGGAAGGGCTCCGGGGAGCTGTTTTTT. This sequence encodes CASSHRTGKGSGELFF.